This T cell receptor beta chain stems from a study of shared clonotypes between healthy human individuals. Whole-study context: Researchers assigned three CD4 naive, three CD4 memory, two CD8 naive and one CD8 memory plate to each donor.

CDR1 and CDR2 (germline): SGHDN, FVKESK. The V end was cut by 3 bases, the J end by 2 bases, with 13 bases between. The CDR3 sequence is 15 residues long. Produced via immunoSEQ multiplex PCR; TCRdb's table is partial and in-frame only. Found here are a few million clones, about 92% of them singletons; the top ten hold about 0.41%. The sequenced sample was naive CD4+ T cells from PBMCs. As to subset: CD45RA+ positively selected. The chain uses TRBV14 and TRBJ1-2; no clear D gene. The origin of this receptor is a young man in good health. Some clones in this sample may be carry-over from other donors' samples. The CDR3 sequence is CASSHIGRTNYGYTF. The CDR3 nucleotides read TGTGCCAGCAGCCATATTGGACGGACGAACTATGGCTACACCTTC.